This TCR beta chain was sequenced in a study of T cells after yellow fever vaccination (dated by TCRdb to between 2018 and 2021). About the full investigation: The SMART-Seq v4 Ultra Low Input RNA kit was used to prepare libraries from fractions with low cell numbers. Blood samples were taken at several timepoints before and after primary and secondary immunization, and bulk PBMC replicates and cell subsets were isolated. To track T-cell clones before and after primary and booster YFV17D yellow fever vaccination, bulk TCR alpha and beta repertoires were sequenced longitudinally. Two healthy male donors made up the cohort, one aged 18 to 29 years and the other aged 30 to 40 years.

There are many counts of this clonotype. This receptor's antigen is unknown. Per-nucleotide qualities are absent, and no much larger clonotype sits a single base away. According to the study, the label for this sample's treatment or condition signals: live attenuated yellow fever vaccine strain. PBMCs were isolated from peripheral blood using a standard Ficoll-Paque protocol. Dynabeads CD4 and CD8 positive selection kits were used to isolate CD4 and CD8 T-cell fractions. RNA was extracted with TriZol from bulk PBMCs, CD4 and CD8 fractions, and dextramer-positive and dextramer-negative fractions. What the work shows at the level of the full study, not this receptor alone: A small fraction of clonotypes appeared in both the CD4 and CD8 compartments, likely as a result of convergent recombination. Because only two donors were included in the study, the extent to which the findings can be generalized is limited. Computational filtering was needed because FACS-sorted repertoires could contain abundant contaminating clonotypes from the bulk population. After the booster, most clones that had expanded after primary vaccination were detected again (roughly 96% of CD4 and 88% of CD8), suggesting broad maintenance of memory. Compared with the primary T-cell response, the secondary T-cell response was weaker but faster, peaking on day 5 rather than day 15.

The sequencer listed for this sample is Illumina NovaSeq 6000. TCR cDNA was synthesized by 5'RACE template switching, which introduced a universal primer site and unique molecular identifiers. Priming for cDNA synthesis came from both the TCR alpha and TCR beta constant segments. Library amplification involved two PCR steps, and the second step added sample barcodes and sequencing adapters. Sequencing of libraries was done on Illumina HiSeq 2500 (2x100 bp) or NovaSeq (2x150 bp). On the study's bioinformatics: Reads were demultiplexed and collapsed into UMI consensus sequences with MIGEC, and V(D)J alignment was performed with MiXCR. Clonotypes responding to the vaccine were identified with edgeR on replicate PBMC samples, with the criteria of FDR below 0.01 and a log2 fold change above 5 up to day 15. Bulk clonotypes were assigned CD4 or CD8 identity according to which sequenced CD4 or CD8 repertoire held them at higher abundance. TCRdb ran its own pipeline on the public reads, namely fastp trimming at Q25 and MiXCR clone calling, and kept in-frame beta chains. Merged by CDR3 protein, the rows form single entries marked with the most common genes and DNA. The V and J calls shown here were made by TCRdb, not taken from the authors' results. The table for this sample lists some 260,000 distinct CDR3 sequences; roughly 4.8% of them were counted only once. The ten largest make up 2.5% to 4% of the sample.

Taken from cysteine to phenylalanine, the CDR3 has 13 residues. The entry retains the CDR3 DNA only, 39 bases that are in frame from base 1. V is pared back by 7 bases and J by 6 bases, with 13 bases lying between the germline termini. The chain employs TRBV12-3 or TRBV12-4 and TRBJ2-1; the D gene cannot be named for sure. This specimen consisted of CD4+ T cells sorted from PBMCs, obtained on the day of the yellow fever booster vaccination. The receptor was isolated from a man between 18 and 29 years old who received the YFV17D yellow fever vaccine. Here is the DNA: TGTGCCAGCACCCCGACTCGCGGCAATGAGCAGTTCTTC. Translated, this is CASTPTRGNEQFF.